The clone carrying this T cell receptor beta chain has just a few counts. What it recognizes is unknown. V gave up 3 bases and J gave up 4 bases, with 17 bases separating them. The CDR3 runs 16 residues. From germline, CDR1 is SGHTA and CDR2 FQGTGA. This record comes from a study of blood T cells in healthy people across ages. Study-level findings and limits: Higher diversity, along with more naive CD4+ cells, distinguished long-lived donors from aged donors.

The second PCR ran roughly 6 to 11 cycles with a sample-barcoded 5' primer and J-beta primers. TCRdb independently ran MiXCR on the 5' RACE reads; one entry per CDR3 protein. This sample yields around 970,000 distinct CDR3 sequences, of which just over 50% are seen a single time; 20% to 25% belongs to the top ten. Healthy Russian Caucasian donors spanned ages about 6 to 100 years. This clonotype was sampled from a woman in her sixties or seventies in good health. Sequenced: blood. The chain couples TRBV7-3 to TRBJ2-3; D uncertain. The CDR3 loop is CASSFAGSRRSDTQYF. As DNA, the CDR3 is TGTGCCAGCAGCTTCGCCGGTTCCCGGCGGTCAGATACGCAGTATTTT.